Sequencing of this TCR beta chain was carried out in a study of shared clonotypes between healthy human individuals. TCRdb's copy holds only in-frame clones and misses some; the assay was immunoSEQ multiplex PCR. The sample consists of hundreds of thousands of clones, 60% to 75% of them appearing once. The specimen was memory CD4+ T cells sorted from blood. This sample's subset: CD45RA-negative fraction. This clonotype originated in a woman aged 30 to 39 in good health.

CDR3 amino acids: CASKTGTDTYGYTF. DNA for the CDR3: TGTGCCAGCAAAACCGGGACTGATACTTATGGCTACACCTTC. V usage is TRBV27 and J usage is TRBJ1-2, with TRBD1 as a possible D gene (5 bases). The V gene lost 7 bases and the J gene lost 5 bases, with 17 bases spanning the gap. CDR3 length: 14 residues. Germline values: CDR1 MNHEY, CDR2 SMNVEV (reference sequence).